Listed below are T cell receptor beta chains from one sample, sequenced in a study of T-cell reconstitution after alpha-beta-depleted transplantation in children. TCRdb reprocessed the PCR reads with MiXCR, giving one entry per CDR3 protein. The table has about 180,000 distinct CDR3 sequences, around 10% seen once. Source: PBMCs, taken before TCRalphabeta/CD19-depleted stem cell transplant. These receptor sequences come from a boy aged 2 to 9 with acute myeloid leukemia, due to receive a stem cell transplant. The CDR3 runs from the conserved cysteine through the conserved F or W. The D gene is left open where the match is weak. Rows may omit the clone size; those that give it use once, few, many or a size class.

TRBV21-1	NA	many	TRBJ2-3	TGTGCCAGCACCAAGAGACAGGCGGGGGGCTTTACTAGCACAGATACGCAGTATTTT	CASTKRQAGGFTSTDTQYF
TRBV28	TRBD1	many	TRBJ1-6	TGTGCCAGCAGTTTTCTACAGGGGAGTTCACCCCTCCACTTT	CASSFLQGSSPLHF
TRBV7-3	NA	many	TRBJ2-1	TGTGCCAGCAGCTCCGGCGCGGTTTCCTACAATGAGCAGTTCTTC	CASSSGAVSYNEQFF
TRBV15	TRBD2	NA	TRBJ2-7	TGTGCCACCAGCAGAGAGTTGGGAGGGCACGAGCAGTACTTC	CATSRELGGHEQYF
TRBV7-9	TRBD2	many	TRBJ2-2	TGTGCCAGCAGCGACCGGACTAGCGGGAGGGGGAACACCGGGGAGCTGTTTTTT	CASSDRTSGRGNTGELFF
TRBV5-1	TRBD1	many	TRBJ2-2	TGCGCCAGCAGCCAACAGGGGAAAACCGGGGAGCTGTTTTTT	CASSQQGKTGELFF
TRBV20-1	NA	many	TRBJ1-3	TGCAGTGCTAGAGTCAGGTTGGGAAACACCATATATTTT	CSARVRLGNTIYF
TRBV12-3/TRBV12-4	TRBD2	many	TRBJ2-1	TGTGCCAGCAGTTTTTCGGGGAGGGATGAGCAGTTCTTC	CASSFSGRDEQFF
TRBV28	TRBD1	many	TRBJ1-6	TGTGCCAGCAGGCGTGACAGGGACTCTTCACCCCTCCACTTT	CASRRDRDSSPLHF
TRBV21-1	NA	many	TRBJ2-1	TGTGCCAGCAGCAAAGAGCGGACTAGCGGGACCTACAATGAGCAGTTCTTC	CASSKERTSGTYNEQFF
TRBV14	TRBD2	many	TRBJ2-3	TGTGCCAGCAGCCCGATTAGCGGGAGGGAAGCAGATACGCAGTATTTT	CASSPISGREADTQYF
TRBV12-5	TRBD1	many	TRBJ2-5	TGTGCTAGTGGTTTGGGACAGGGCTCGGAGACCCAGTACTTC	CASGLGQGSETQYF
TRBV7-2	NA	few	TRBJ1-1	TGTGCCAGCAGCTTGGCCGGGAAGGACACTGAAGCTTTCTTT	CASSLAGKDTEAFF
TRBV5-5	NA	many	TRBJ2-2	TGTGCCAGCAGTCCGACCGGAGGGGAGCTGTTTTTT	CASSPTGGELFF
TRBV4-1	NA	NA	TRBJ2-1	TGCGCCAGCAGCCCCTCCCACTTGGAGCAGTTCTTC	CASSPSHLEQFF
TRBV19	NA	many	TRBJ1-1	TGTGCCAGTAGACCACAGGTTAACACTGAAGCTTTCTTT	CASRPQVNTEAFF
TRBV7-2	NA	many	TRBJ2-7	TGTGCCAGCAGCCGGCTTAGCGGCCTCTACGAGCAGTACTTC	CASSRLSGLYEQYF
TRBV18	TRBD2	many	TRBJ2-7	TGTGCCAGCTCACCACCCGGGACTAGCGGGAAGTACGAGCAGTACTTC	CASSPPGTSGKYEQYF
TRBV5-1	TRBD2	NA	TRBJ2-7	TGCGCCAGCAGCCCAAATGTAGCGGGCCGATCCTACGAGCAGTACTTC	CASSPNVAGRSYEQYF
TRBV3-1	NA	many	TRBJ2-1	TGTGCCAGCAGCCCCCACGAGGGATCGGCCGATGAGCAGTTCTTC	CASSPHEGSADEQFF
TRBV2	TRBD1	few	TRBJ1-2	TGTGCCAGCAGTGAACAGGGGGGAGGTGATGGCTACACCTTC	CASSEQGGGDGYTF
TRBV15	NA	many	TRBJ1-3	TGTGCCACCAGCAGTACAGGCTCTGGAAACACCATATATTTT	CATSSTGSGNTIYF
TRBV3-1	TRBD1	NA	TRBJ1-1	TGTGCCAGCAGACAAGACAGGGTCACCCGGGGTATGAACACTGAAGCTTTCTTT	CASRQDRVTRGMNTEAFF
TRBV5-1	NA	many	TRBJ2-7	TGCGCCAGCAGCTGGGACCCGAGCTCCTACGAGCAGTACTTC	CASSWDPSSYEQYF
TRBV20-1	TRBD1	many	TRBJ1-1	TGCAGTGCTAGGAAGGGGGCAGGGAACACTGAAGCTTTCTTT	CSARKGAGNTEAFF
TRBV20-1	NA	NA	TRBJ2-1	TGCAGTGTCGAGAACCGGGCCTCAAATGAGCAGTTCTTC	CSVENRASNEQFF
TRBV29-1	NA	many	TRBJ2-2	TGCAGCGTTGAAGGCAGAGGCCGGGACACCGGGGAGCTGTTTTTT	CSVEGRGRDTGELFF
TRBV28	TRBD1	many	TRBJ1-2	TGTGCCAGCAGTTTCCGGGACAGGGGGTCCTATGGCTACACCTTC	CASSFRDRGSYGYTF
TRBV20-1	NA	many	TRBJ2-1	TGCAGTGGCACCCCTAGCGCTTACAATGAGCAGTTCTTC	CSGTPSAYNEQFF
TRBV20-1	TRBD1	many	TRBJ1-5	TGCAGTGCCGATGCCGGGACAGGGGTTCATCAGCCCCAGCATTTT	CSADAGTGVHQPQHF
TRBV29-1	NA	many	TRBJ1-1	TGCAGCGTTGAAAAGGGGAGCACTGAAGCTTTCTTT	CSVEKGSTEAFF
TRBV6-1	NA	NA	TRBJ1-6	TGTGCCAGCAGTGTAGATTATAATTCACCCCTCCACTTT	CASSVDYNSPLHF
TRBV7-9	NA	many	TRBJ1-6	TGTGCCAGCAGCTCGGGCTATACAGGGACCTATAATTCACCCCTCCACTTT	CASSSGYTGTYNSPLHF
TRBV5-4	NA	NA	TRBJ2-7	TGTGCCAGCAGCTGGTGGGGAGGGGGCTACGAGCAGTACTTC	CASSWWGGGYEQYF